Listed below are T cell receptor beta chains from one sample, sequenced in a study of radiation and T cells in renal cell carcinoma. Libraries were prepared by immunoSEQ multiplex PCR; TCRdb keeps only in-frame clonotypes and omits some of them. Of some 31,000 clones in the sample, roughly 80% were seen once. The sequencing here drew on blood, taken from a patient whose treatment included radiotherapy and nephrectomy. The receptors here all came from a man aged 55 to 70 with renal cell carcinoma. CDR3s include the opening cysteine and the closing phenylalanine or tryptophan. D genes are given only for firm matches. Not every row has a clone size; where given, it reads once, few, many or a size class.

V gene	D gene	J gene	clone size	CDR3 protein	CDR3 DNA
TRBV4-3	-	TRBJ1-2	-	CASSYRQTNNYGYTF	TGCGCCAGCAGCTATAGACAGACAAATAACTATGGCTACACCTTC
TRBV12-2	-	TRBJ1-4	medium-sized	CASRFKGEEKLFF	TGTGCAAGTCGCTTCAAGGGTGAAGAAAAACTGTTTTTT
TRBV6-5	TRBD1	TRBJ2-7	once	CASSPSGQGSYEQYF	TGTGCCAGCAGTCCCTCGGGACAGGGGAGCTACGAGCAGTACTTC
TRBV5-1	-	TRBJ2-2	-	CASSWDSGDTGELFF	TGCGCCAGCAGCTGGGACTCGGGGGACACCGGGGAGCTGTTTTTT
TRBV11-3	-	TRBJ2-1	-	CASSLTGFPYNEQFF	TGTGCCAGCAGCCTAACAGGCTTCCCCTACAATGAGCAGTTCTTC
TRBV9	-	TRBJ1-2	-	CASSVGGTYYGYTF	TGTGCCAGCAGCGTGGGGGGCACGTACTATGGCTACACCTTC
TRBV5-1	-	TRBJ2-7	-	CASSLAGVRGPYEQYF	TGCGCCAGCAGCTTGGCCGGGGTTAGAGGTCCCTACGAGCAGTACTTC
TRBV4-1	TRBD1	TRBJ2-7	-	CASSQGPGQGTYEQYF	TGCGCCAGCAGCCAAGGACCGGGACAGGGGACCTACGAGCAGTACTTC
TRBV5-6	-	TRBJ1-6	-	CASSTDSYSPLHF	TGTGCCAGCAGCACCGACAGCTATTCACCCCTCCACTTT
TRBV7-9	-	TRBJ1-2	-	CASTPLGSNYGYTF	TGTGCCAGCACCCCGTTAGGGAGTAACTATGGCTACACCTTC
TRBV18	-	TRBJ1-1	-	CASSLLRENTEAFF	TGTGCCAGCTCACTTCTCAGGGAGAACACTGAAGCTTTCTTT
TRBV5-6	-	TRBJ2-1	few	CASSLDRQISFF	TGTGCCAGCAGCTTGGATAGACAAATATCGTTCTTC
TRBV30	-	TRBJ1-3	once	CAWSVPLTDTIYF	TGTGCCTGGAGTGTCCCCCTTACGGACACCATATATTTT
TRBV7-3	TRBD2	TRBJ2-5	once	CASSLTGRVGTQYF	TGTGCCAGCAGCTTAACCGGGAGGGTGGGGACCCAGTACTTC
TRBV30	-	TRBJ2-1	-	CATARSRGEQFF	TGTGCCACTGCAAGATCCCGGGGAGAGCAGTTCTTC
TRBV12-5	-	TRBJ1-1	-	CASGLVRRGDTEAFF	TGTGCTAGTGGTTTGGTTCGGCGGGGGGACACTGAAGCTTTCTTT
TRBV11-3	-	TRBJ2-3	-	CASSSTGRDTQYF	TGTGCCAGCAGCTCGACGGGACGGGATACGCAGTATTTT
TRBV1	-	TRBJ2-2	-	CTSSRLRCPRVGGELFF	TGCACCAGCAGCCGCCTCAGGTGCCCCCGAGTCGGCGGGGAGCTGTTTTTT
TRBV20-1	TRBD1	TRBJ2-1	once	CSAGQGFF	TGCAGTGCTGGACAGGGCTTCTTC
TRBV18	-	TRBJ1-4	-	CASSRLMDEKLFF	TGTGCCAGCTCACGCTTAATGGATGAAAAACTGTTTTTT
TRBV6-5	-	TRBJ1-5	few	CASSLRSHQPQHF	TGTGCCAGCAGCCTACGATCCCATCAGCCCCAGCATTTT
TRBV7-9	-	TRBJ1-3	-	CASSLNTGNTIYF	TGTGCCAGCAGCTTAAATACTGGAAACACCATATATTTT
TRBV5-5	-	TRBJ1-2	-	CASSQEEGRVNGYTF	TGCGCCAGCAGCCAAGAGGAGGGACGAGTTAATGGCTACACCTTC
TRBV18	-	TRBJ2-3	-	CASSPARGEQYF	TGTGCCAGCTCACCAGCCCGAGGGGAACAGTATTTT
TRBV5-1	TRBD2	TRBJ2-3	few	CASSLTGRAASDTQYF	TGCGCCAGCAGCTTGACCGGGAGGGCTGCGTCAGATACGCAGTATTTT
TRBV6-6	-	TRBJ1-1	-	CASSGNRQEQAFF	TGTGCCAGCAGTGGAAACCGACAGGAGCAAGCTTTCTTT
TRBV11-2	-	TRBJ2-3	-	CASSNTDTQYF	TGTGCCAGCAGCAACACAGATACGCAGTATTTT
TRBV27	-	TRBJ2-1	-	CASSFGTPGEQFF	TGTGCCAGCAGTTTCGGGACTCCCGGTGAGCAGTTCTTC
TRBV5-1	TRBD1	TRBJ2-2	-	CASSKDRGSGELFF	TGCGCCAGCAGCAAGGACAGGGGGTCCGGGGAGCTGTTTTTT
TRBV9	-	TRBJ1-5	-	CASSVEDVGPQHF	TGTGCCAGCAGCGTAGAAGACGTGGGGCCCCAGCATTTT
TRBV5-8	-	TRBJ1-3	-	CASSLGQFSSGNTIYF	TGTGCCAGCAGCTTGGGACAGTTTAGCTCTGGAAACACCATATATTTT
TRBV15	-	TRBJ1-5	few	CATSRDGWGSQPQHF	TGTGCCACCAGCAGAGATGGTTGGGGGTCTCAGCCCCAGCATTTT
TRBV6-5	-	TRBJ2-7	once	CASSYSRTAYEQYF	TGTGCCAGCAGTTACTCGAGGACAGCCTACGAGCAGTACTTC
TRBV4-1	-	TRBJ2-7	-	CASSQGQGSYEQYF	TGCGCCAGCAGCCAAGGGCAGGGTTCCTACGAGCAGTACTTC
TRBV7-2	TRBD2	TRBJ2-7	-	CASSLESSGRPYEQYF	TGTGCCAGCAGCTTAGAGAGTAGCGGGAGGCCCTACGAGCAGTACTTC
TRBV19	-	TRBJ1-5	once	CASSNPGGEQPQHF	TGTGCCAGTAGTAACCCAGGAGGTGAGCAGCCCCAGCATTTT
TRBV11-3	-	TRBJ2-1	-	CASSLGALDYNEQFF	TGTGCCAGCAGCTTAGGGGCTCTGGATTACAATGAGCAGTTCTTC
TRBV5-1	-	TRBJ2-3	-	CASETMPNTDTQYF	TGCGCCAGCGAGACCATGCCCAACACAGATACGCAGTATTTT
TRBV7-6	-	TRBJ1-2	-	CASSLEDRGSYGYTF	TGTGCCAGCAGCTTAGAGGACAGAGGGTCCTATGGCTACACCTTC
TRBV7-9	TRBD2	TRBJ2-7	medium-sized	CASTLAGVHYEQYF	TGTGCCAGCACTCTAGCGGGAGTGCACTACGAGCAGTACTTC